Listed below are T cell receptor beta chains from one sample, sequenced in a study of shared clonotypes between healthy human individuals. Sequenced by immunoSEQ multiplex PCR; TCRdb stores in-frame clones only, minus some. Here the sample spans some 2,400,000 clones, 90% to 96% being singletons. Sample: naive CD4+ T cells sorted from blood. These receptors were obtained from a young man in good health. CDR3s include the opening cysteine and the closing phenylalanine or tryptophan. Each record gives: clone size, D gene, V gene, J gene, CDR3 DNA, CDR3 protein. The D gene is left open where the match is weak. For some rows the clone size is stated as once, few or many, or as a class when expanded; others skip it.

once,.,TRBV7-9,TRBJ2-1,TGTGCCAGCGGAGCTTACTCGGGACACCAAGAGCAGTTCTTC,CASGAYSGHQEQFF
.,TRBD1,TRBV19,TRBJ2-7,TGTGCCAGTAGTTCCCTCGTGACAGGGGCCCACGAGCAGTACTTC,CASSSLVTGAHEQYF
.,.,TRBV9,TRBJ1-2,TGTGCCAGCACCCTAGATTCGAGGGGCTATGGCTACACCTTC,CASTLDSRGYGYTF
.,.,TRBV27,TRBJ2-5,TGTGCCAGCAGTTTATTATGGGGAGAGACCCAGTACTTC,CASSLLWGETQYF
.,TRBD2,TRBV7-8,TRBJ2-7,TGTGCCAGCAGCTTAGCTTTCGGGGCGGGGGAGGTTTACGAGCAGTACTTC,CASSLAFGAGEVYEQYF
.,.,TRBV5-6,TRBJ2-5,TGTGCCAGCAGCCCCCTAGGGACTGTAGTGGGAGAGACCCAGTACTTC,CASSPLGTVVGETQYF
.,TRBD1,TRBV5-8,TRBJ1-2,TGTGCCAGCAGCTTGGACAGGGGGCAGAACTATGGCTACACCTTC,CASSLDRGQNYGYTF
.,.,TRBV4-3,TRBJ1-3,TGCGCCAGCAGTGCCCTGGGGGGCTTAAGCACCATATATTTT,CASSALGGLSTIYF
.,.,TRBV2,TRBJ2-2,TGTGCCAGCAGCTCACAGGCGGCGAACACCGGGGAGCTGTTTTTT,CASSSQAANTGELFF
.,.,TRBV2,TRBJ2-2,TGTGCCAGCAGTGAAATACCGGGGGCCGGGGAGCTGTTTTTT,CASSEIPGAGELFF
.,.,TRBV2,TRBJ2-3,TGTGCCAGCAGTGATTTTGGGGGCCGCACAGATACGCAGTATTTT,CASSDFGGRTDTQYF
.,TRBD1,TRBV28,TRBJ1-2,TGTGCCAGCATTACTGGACAGGGAGCTAACTATGGCTACACCTTC,CASITGQGANYGYTF
.,.,TRBV6-4,TRBJ2-1,TGTGCCAGCAGTGACTCAGGGTTGTCCTACAATGAGCAGTTCTTC,CASSDSGLSYNEQFF